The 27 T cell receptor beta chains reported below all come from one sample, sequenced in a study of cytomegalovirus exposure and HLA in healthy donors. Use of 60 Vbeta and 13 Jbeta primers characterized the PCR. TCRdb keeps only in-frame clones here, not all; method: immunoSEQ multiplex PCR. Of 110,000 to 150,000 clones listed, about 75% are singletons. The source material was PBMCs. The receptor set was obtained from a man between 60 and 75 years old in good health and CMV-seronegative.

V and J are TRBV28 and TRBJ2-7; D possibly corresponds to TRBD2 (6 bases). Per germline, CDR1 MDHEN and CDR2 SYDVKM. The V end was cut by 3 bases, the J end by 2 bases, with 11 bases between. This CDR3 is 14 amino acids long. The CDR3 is CASSFWRGAYEQYF. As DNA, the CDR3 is TGTGCCAGCAGTTTTTGGCGGGGCGCCTACGAGCAGTACTTC.

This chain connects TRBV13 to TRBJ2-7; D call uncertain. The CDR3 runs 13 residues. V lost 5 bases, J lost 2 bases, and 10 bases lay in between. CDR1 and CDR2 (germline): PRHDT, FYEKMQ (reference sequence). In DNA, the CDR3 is TGTGCCAGCAGCAGAGATGACACCTACGAGCAGTACTTC. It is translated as CASSRDDTYEQYF.

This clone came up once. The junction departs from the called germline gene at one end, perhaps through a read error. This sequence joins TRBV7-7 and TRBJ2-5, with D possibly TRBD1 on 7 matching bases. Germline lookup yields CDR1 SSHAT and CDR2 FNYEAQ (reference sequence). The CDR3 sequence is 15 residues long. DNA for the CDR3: TGTGCTAGCAGCTTAGCGGACAGGCCCCAAGAGACCCAGTACTTC. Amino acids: CASSLADRPQETQYF.

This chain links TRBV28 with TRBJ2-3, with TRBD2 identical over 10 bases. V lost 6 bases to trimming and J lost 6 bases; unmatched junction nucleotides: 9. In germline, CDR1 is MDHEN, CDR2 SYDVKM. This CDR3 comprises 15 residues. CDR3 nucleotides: TGTGCCAGCAGCCAGCGGGAGGGCCTCAGGGATACGCAGTATTTT. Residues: CASSQREGLRDTQYF.

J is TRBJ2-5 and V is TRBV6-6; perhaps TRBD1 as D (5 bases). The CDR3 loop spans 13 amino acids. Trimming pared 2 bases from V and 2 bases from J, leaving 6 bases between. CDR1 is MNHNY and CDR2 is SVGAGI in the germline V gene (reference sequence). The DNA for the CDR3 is TGTGCCAGCAGTTACAGGGGACAAGAGACCCAGTACTTC. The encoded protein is CASSYRGQETQYF.

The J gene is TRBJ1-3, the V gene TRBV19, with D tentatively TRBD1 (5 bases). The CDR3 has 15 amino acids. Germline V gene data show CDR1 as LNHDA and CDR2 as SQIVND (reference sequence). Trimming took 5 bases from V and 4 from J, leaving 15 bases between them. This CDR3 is CASSGEQDPGNTIYF. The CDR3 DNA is TGTGCCAGTAGTGGCGAACAGGATCCGGGAAACACCATATATTTT.

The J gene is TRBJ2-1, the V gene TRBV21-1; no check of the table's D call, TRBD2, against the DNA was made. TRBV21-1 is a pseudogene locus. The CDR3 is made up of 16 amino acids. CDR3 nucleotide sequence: TGTGCCAGCAGCTCAAGGCGGGCTAGCGGTAACAATGAGCAGTTCTTC. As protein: CASSSRRASGNNEQFF.

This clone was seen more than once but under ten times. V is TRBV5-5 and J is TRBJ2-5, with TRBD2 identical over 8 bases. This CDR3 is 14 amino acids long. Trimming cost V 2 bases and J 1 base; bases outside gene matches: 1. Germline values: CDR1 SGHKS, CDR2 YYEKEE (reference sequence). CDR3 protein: CASSFGRAQETQYF. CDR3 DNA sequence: TGTGCCAGCAGCTTCGGGAGGGCCCAAGAGACCCAGTACTTC.

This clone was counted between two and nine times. This CDR3 reads CASSTGLAGGTDTQYF. The CDR3 nucleotides are TGTGCCAGCAGCACGGGACTAGCGGGAGGGACAGATACGCAGTATTTT. This chain connects TRBV5-4 to TRBJ2-3; 16 nucleotides match TRBD2. The germline V gene has CDR1 SGHNT and CDR2 YYREEE (reference sequence). This CDR3 comprises 16 residues. J gave up 3 bases and V 4 bases, and 2 bases lay outside the gene matches.

The chain's CDR3 is CATTSSGKETQYF. The CDR3 bases are TGTGCCACCACTAGCAGCGGGAAGGAGACCCAGTACTTC. V is TRBV10-3 and J is TRBJ2-5, with TRBD2 matching 7 bases. Per the germline V gene, CDR1 is ENHRY and CDR2 is SYGVKD. The CDR3 runs 13 residues. V gave up 10 bases and J gave up 5 bases; unmatched junction bases: 10.

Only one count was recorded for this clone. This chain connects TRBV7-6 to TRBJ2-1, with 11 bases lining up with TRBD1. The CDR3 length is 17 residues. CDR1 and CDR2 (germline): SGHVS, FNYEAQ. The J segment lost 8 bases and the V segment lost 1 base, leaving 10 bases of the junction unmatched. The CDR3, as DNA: TGTGCCAGCAGCTTAGAGGGGGGGGACAGGGGGAATTATGAGCAGTTCTTC. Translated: CASSLEGGDRGNYEQFF.

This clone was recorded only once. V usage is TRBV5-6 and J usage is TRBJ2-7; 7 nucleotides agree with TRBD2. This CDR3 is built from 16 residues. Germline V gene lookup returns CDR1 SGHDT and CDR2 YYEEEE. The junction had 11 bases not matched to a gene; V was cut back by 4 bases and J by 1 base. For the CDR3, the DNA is TGTGCCAGCAGCCCCCTCGGGCGGGAGTCTTCCTACGAGCAGTACTTC. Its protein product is CASSPLGRESSYEQYF.

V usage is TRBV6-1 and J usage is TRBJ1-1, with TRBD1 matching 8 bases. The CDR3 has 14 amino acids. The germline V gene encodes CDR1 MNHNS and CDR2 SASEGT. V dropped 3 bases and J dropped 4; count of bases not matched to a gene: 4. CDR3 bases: TGTGCCAGCAGTGACGCAGGGGGCCGCACTGAAGCTTTCTTT. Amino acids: CASSDAGGRTEAFF.

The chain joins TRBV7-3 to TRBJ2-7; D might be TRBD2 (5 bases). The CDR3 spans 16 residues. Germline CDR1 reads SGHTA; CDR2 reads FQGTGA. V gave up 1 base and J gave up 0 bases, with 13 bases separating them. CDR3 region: CASSLNAGQISYEQYF. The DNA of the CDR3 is TGTGCCAGCAGCTTAAATGCGGGCCAGATCTCCTACGAGCAGTACTTC.

The CDR3 DNA sequence: TGTGCCAGCAGTTTGGACAGGCTTAATCAGCCCCAGCATTTT. Its protein is CASSLDRLNQPQHF. The chain is built from TRBV6-6 and TRBJ1-5, with 7 positions matching TRBD1. CDR1 is MNHNY and CDR2 is SVGAGI in the germline V gene (reference sequence). V lost 4 bases and J lost 4; bases outside the gene matches: 4. This CDR3 has 14 residues.

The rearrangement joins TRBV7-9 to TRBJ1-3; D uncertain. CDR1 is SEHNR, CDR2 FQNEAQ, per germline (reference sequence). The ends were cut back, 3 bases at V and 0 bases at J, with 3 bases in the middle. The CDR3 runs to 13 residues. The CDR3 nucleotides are TGTGCCAGCAGCTTCTACTCTGGAAACACCATATATTTT. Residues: CASSFYSGNTIYF. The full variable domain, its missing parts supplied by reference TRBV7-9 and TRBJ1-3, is DTGVSQNPRHKITKRGQNVTFRCDPISEHNRLYWYRQTLGQGPEFLTYFQNEAQLEKSRLLSDRFSAERPKGSFSTLEIQRTEQGDSAMYLCASSFYSGNTIYFGEGSWLTVV.

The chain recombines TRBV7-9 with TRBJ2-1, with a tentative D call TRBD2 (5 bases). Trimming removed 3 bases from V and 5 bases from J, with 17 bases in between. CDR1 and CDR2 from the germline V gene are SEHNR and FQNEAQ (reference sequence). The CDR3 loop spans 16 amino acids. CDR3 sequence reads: CASSFGKAELNNEQFF. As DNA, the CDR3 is TGTGCCAGCAGCTTCGGAAAAGCGGAACTAAACAATGAGCAGTTCTTC.

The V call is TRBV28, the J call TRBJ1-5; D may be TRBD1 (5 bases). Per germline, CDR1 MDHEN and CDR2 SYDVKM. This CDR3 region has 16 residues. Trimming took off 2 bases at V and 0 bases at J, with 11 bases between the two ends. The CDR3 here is CASSLGGTISNQPQHF. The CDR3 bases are TGTGCCAGCAGTTTAGGGGGGACTATTAGCAATCAGCCCCAGCATTTT.

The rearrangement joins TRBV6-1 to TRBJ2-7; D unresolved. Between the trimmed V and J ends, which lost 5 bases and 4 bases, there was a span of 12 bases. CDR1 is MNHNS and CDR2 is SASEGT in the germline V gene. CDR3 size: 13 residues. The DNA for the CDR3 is TGTGCCAGCAGTCGCGAGGAGAAATACGAGCAGTACTTC. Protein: CASSREEKYEQYF.

Written as DNA, the CDR3 is TGTGCCAGCGGCGGGAATGTCGTATACGAGCAGTACTTC. This translates into CASGGNVVYEQYF. V and J are TRBV7-9 and TRBJ2-7; D is perhaps TRBD2 (6 bases). V was cut by 8 bases and J by 4 bases, with 15 bases left in between. The CDR3 consists of 13 residues. In germline, CDR1 is SEHNR, CDR2 FQNEAQ (reference sequence).

DNA for the CDR3: TGTGCCAGCAGAACAGGGGGCTACTACGAGCAGTACTTC. This encodes CASRTGGYYEQYF. The genes are TRBV28 and TRBJ2-7; 9 bases are shared with TRBD1. The CDR3 totals 13 residues. Trimming cost V 6 bases and J 3 bases; bases outside gene matches: 3. Germline CDR1 and CDR2: MDHEN and SYDVKM.

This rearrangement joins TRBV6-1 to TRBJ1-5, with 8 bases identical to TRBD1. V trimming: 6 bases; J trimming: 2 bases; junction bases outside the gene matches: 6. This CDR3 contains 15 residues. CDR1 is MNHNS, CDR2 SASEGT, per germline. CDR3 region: CASRLQGDGNQPQHF. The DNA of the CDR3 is TGTGCCAGCAGATTACAGGGGGACGGCAATCAGCCCCAGCATTTT.

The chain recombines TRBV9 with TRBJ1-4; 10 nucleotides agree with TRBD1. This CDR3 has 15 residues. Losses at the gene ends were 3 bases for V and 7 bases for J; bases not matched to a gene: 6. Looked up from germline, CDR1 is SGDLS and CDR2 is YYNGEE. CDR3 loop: CASSAGQGNVEKLFF. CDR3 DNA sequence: TGTGCCAGCAGCGCGGGACAGGGGAATGTTGAAAAACTGTTTTTT.

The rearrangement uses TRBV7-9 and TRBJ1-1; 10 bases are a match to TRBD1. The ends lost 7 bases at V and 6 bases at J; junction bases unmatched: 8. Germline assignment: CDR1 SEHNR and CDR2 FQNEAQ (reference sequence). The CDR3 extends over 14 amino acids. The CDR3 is CASTPGQGFAEAFF. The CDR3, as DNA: TGTGCCAGCACCCCGGGACAGGGGTTCGCTGAAGCTTTCTTT.

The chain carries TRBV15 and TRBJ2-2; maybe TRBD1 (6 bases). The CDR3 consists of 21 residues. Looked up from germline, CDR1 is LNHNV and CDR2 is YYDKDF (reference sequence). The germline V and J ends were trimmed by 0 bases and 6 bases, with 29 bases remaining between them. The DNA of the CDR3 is TGTGCCACCAGCAGAGATCCGAACAGGGAGACATTATGGACCCACGCCGGGGAGCTGTTTTTT. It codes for CATSRDPNRETLWTHAGELFF.

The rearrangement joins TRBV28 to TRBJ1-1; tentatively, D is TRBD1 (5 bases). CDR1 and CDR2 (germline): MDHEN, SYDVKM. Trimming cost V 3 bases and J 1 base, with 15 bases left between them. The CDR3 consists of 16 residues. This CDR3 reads CASSLVGGAGNTEAFF. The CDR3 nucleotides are TGTGCCAGCAGTTTGGTTGGAGGGGCGGGGAACACTGAAGCTTTCTTT.

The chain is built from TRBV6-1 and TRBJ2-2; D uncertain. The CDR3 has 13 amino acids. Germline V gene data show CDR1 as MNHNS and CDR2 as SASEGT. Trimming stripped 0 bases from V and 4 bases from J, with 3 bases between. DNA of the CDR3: TGTGCCAGCAGTGAAGCTCGCACCGGGGAGCTGTTTTTT. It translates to CASSEARTGELFF.